The entry below gives a single T cell receptor beta chain sequence along with its context. The sample originates from a study of blood T cells in healthy people across ages. The CDR3 is 14 residues long. Germline CDR1 and CDR2: MNHEY and SVGEGT. V was trimmed by 6 bases and J by 1 base, leaving 12 bases between them. Isolation recovered at least 7 million PBMCs from every sample. The second PCR ran about 6 to 11 cycles with a sample-barcoded 5' primer and J-beta primers. A template-switch adaptor with 12 random nucleotides tagged each cDNA molecule. One entry per CDR3 protein results from TCRdb running MiXCR on the 5' RACE reads. The data contain more than 900,000 distinct CDR3 sequences, 25% to 35% of them seen just once; the ten biggest clones take up roughly 10%. The sample was also reused in another study, on T cells of mothers and their children. From that paper: The TCR beta CDR3 read count exceeded 10 million for each mother and was about 3 million for each child.

The source material was blood. The clonotype was recovered from a woman in her thirties or forties in good health. V gene TRBV6-2 or TRBV6-3 combines with J gene TRBJ1-1; D is perhaps TRBD1 (6 bases). In DNA, the CDR3 is TGTGCCAGCAGGGGGGCTGGGCAGAACACTGAAGCTTTCTTT. Encoded protein: CASRGAGQNTEAFF.